The subject of this entry is one T cell receptor (beta chain). The sample comes from a study of T cells in Graves' hyperthyroidism and ophthalmopathy. Study details: The authors collected peripheral blood at initial diagnosis, before any treatment.

Amplified TCR beta CDR3 regions derived from RNA transcripts. RT-PCR in the first round (using the HTBI primer set) targeted the TCR CDR3. TCRdb re-derived calls from the multiplex PCR reads in MiXCR, one entry per CDR3 protein. The sample yields over 250,000 distinct CDR3 sequences, more than 15% seen once. Sequencing used blood. The sequence was obtained from an older woman with Graves' ophthalmopathy.

The CDR3 DNA reads TGCAGTGCTCGGGCCGGGACTAGCGGAAGCTCCTACAATGAGCAGTTCTTC. It specifies CSARAGTSGSSYNEQFF. The chain employs TRBV20-1 and TRBJ2-1; 11 bases fit TRBD2. V gave up 5 bases and J gave up 0 bases; unmatched junction bases: 9. Germline assignment: CDR1 DFQATT and CDR2 SNEGSKA (reference sequence). CDR3 length equals 17 residues.